These 6 T cell receptor beta chains came from one sample sequenced in a study of siplizumab effects on memory and regulatory T cells. TCRdb keeps only in-frame clones here, not all; method: immunoSEQ multiplex PCR. The sample holds around 100,000 clones, about 91% seen once. Specimen: CD4+ T cells sorted from blood. The source of these receptors is a human donor in good health.

V usage is TRBV7-9 and J usage is TRBJ2-1; tentative D call: TRBD1 (5 bases). CDR1 is SEHNR and CDR2 is FQNEAQ in the germline V gene (reference sequence). The germline V and J ends were trimmed by 5 bases and 5 bases, with 16 bases remaining between them. The CDR3 spans 15 residues. The CDR3 loop is CASSPSVQEHNEQFF. CDR3 nucleotide sequence: TGTGCCAGCAGCCCCTCGGTACAGGAACACAATGAGCAGTTCTTC.

The chain joins TRBV7-2 to TRBJ2-3; a weak D match, TRBD1 (6 bases). Trimming took off 5 bases at V and 1 base at J, with 13 bases between the two ends. Germline loops: CDR1 SGHTA, CDR2 FQGNSA. CDR3 length equals 15 residues. The chain's CDR3 is CASSLQGFGTDTQYF. As DNA, the CDR3 is TGTGCCAGCAGCCTTCAGGGGTTTGGCACAGATACGCAGTATTTT.

CDR3 loop: CASSFHTDLLGSPLHF. The CDR3 bases are TGTGCCAGCAGTTTTCATACTGATCTTTTGGGCTCACCCCTCCACTTT. This rearrangement joins TRBV6-6 to TRBJ1-6; no firm D call. Trimming took 4 bases from V and 10 from J, leaving 20 bases between them. The germline V gene encodes CDR1 MNHNY and CDR2 SVGAGI (reference sequence). The length of the CDR3 is 16 residues.

The chain has TRBV4-1 and TRBJ1-1; tentatively, D is TRBD1 (5 bases). The CDR3 is 17 amino acids. Per germline, CDR1 MGHRA and CDR2 YSYEKL. V shed 2 bases and J shed 7 bases, with 23 bases lying between them. CDR3 nucleotides: TGCGCCAGCAGCCAACCTCTCGCTTCACAGGCGAAACTTGAAGCTTTCTTT. Its translation is CASSQPLASQAKLEAFF.

This clone was recorded a few times. This chain links TRBV6-6 with TRBJ2-5; D might be TRBD1 (6 bases). The CDR3 spans 14 residues. Trimming pared 5 bases from V and 0 bases from J, leaving 10 bases between. Germline CDR1 is MNHNY and CDR2 is SVGAGI (reference sequence). The CDR3: CASSGTRNQETQYF. CDR3 sequence (DNA): TGTGCCAGCAGTGGGACAAGGAACCAAGAGACCCAGTACTTC.

The J gene is TRBJ1-6, the V gene TRBV5-4; D is possibly TRBD1 (6 bases). Trimming removed 0 bases at V and 10 bases at J, with 14 bases between. The CDR3 sequence is 15 residues long. CDR1 and CDR2 (germline): SGHNT, YYREEE (reference sequence). Written as DNA, the CDR3 is TGTGCCAGCAGCTTGGAGCCAGGGGCAAAATCACCCCTCCACTTT. Protein: CASSLEPGAKSPLHF.